The entry below describes one TCR beta chain. This record belongs to a study of blood T cell repertoires in COVID-19. CDR3 length: 12 residues. Germline V gene lookup returns CDR1 WSHSY and CDR2 SAAADI. V was pared by 9 bases and J by 4 bases, with 9 bases between. TCRdb keeps only in-frame clones here, not all; method: immunoSEQ multiplex PCR. The table shows roughly 86,000 clones, with about 80% occurring only once. The sequenced material came from peripheral blood. The chain couples TRBV10-2 to TRBJ1-4; TRBD1 might be the D (5 bases). This clonotype originated in a man aged 60 to 75 with acute or convalescent COVID-19. The CDR3 spells CASEGDNEKLFF. Here the CDR3 DNA reads TGCGCCAGTGAAGGGGATAATGAAAAACTGTTTTTT.